This T cell receptor beta chain was identified in a study of monozygotic twins with inflammatory bowel disease. Findings and limits, study-wide: Other individuals had fewer clonotypes in common with IBD patients than with healthy twins, especially with disease activity.

As for this clonotype: No antigen is known for it.

TCRdb re-called the 5' RACE reads, yielding one record per CDR3 amino acid sequence without DNA. Recorded for this sample: approximately 340,000 distinct CDR3 sequences. The receptor was isolated from a human donor with ulcerative colitis or Crohn's disease, or a healthy co-twin of an affected twin (not recorded which). Sample: blood.

CDR3 region: CASSSYLRYNEQFF. The V call is TRBV28, the J call TRBJ2-1. Germline CDR1 MDHEN, CDR2 SYDVKM. CDR3 length: 14 amino acids. Combining the CDR3 with reference TRBV28 and TRBJ2-1 gives the whole variable domain DVKVTQSSRYLVKRTGEKVFLECVQDMDHENMFWYRQDPGLGLRLIYFSYDVKMKEKGDIPEGYSVSREKKERFSLILESASTNQTSMYLCASSSYLRYNEQFFGPGTRLTVL.